Below are 5 T cell receptor beta chains sequenced from a single sample in a study of cytomegalovirus exposure and HLA in healthy donors. Sequencing was performed with immunoSEQ multiplex PCR; in TCRdb, only in-frame clones are kept and a portion is missing. The sample consists of 120,000 to 150,000 clones, roughly 92% of them appearing once. The specimen sequenced was PBMCs. These TCRs come from a man younger than 35 in good health and CMV-seronegative.

V gene TRBV5-5 combines with J gene TRBJ1-5; 7 nucleotides line up with TRBD1. The CDR3 consists of 14 residues. V gave up 0 bases and J gave up 9 bases; unmatched junction bases: 6. Germline CDR1 reads SGHKS; CDR2 reads YYEKEE (reference sequence). CDR3 sequence (DNA): TGTGCCAGCAGCTTGGCAGGGGGAGAGGGGCCCCAGCATTTT. The encoded protein is CASSLAGGEGPQHF. Full variable domain (missing parts from reference TRBV5-5 and TRBJ1-5): DAGVTQSPTHLIKTRGQQVTLRCSPISGHKSVSWYQQVLGQGPQFIFQYYEKEERGRGNFPDRFSARQFPNYSSELNVNALLLGDSALYLCASSLAGGEGPQHFGDGTRLSIL.

This chain connects TRBV9 to TRBJ1-1, with no clear D. The germline V gene has CDR1 SGDLS and CDR2 YYNGEE. The CDR3 runs to 13 residues. The germline V and J ends were trimmed by 0 bases and 6 bases, with 9 bases remaining between them. The CDR3 is CASSVASGAEAFF. CDR3 sequence (DNA): TGTGCCAGCAGCGTAGCTTCGGGTGCTGAAGCTTTCTTT.

The rearrangement links TRBV6-1 to TRBJ2-7; D is unclear. The ends were cut back, 3 bases at V and 2 bases at J, with 11 bases in the middle. The CDR3 is 14 amino acids. Germline CDR1 is MNHNS and CDR2 is SASEGT. CDR3 in DNA: TGTGCCAGCAGTGATTATGGGCAGGCCTACGAGCAGTACTTC. Amino acid sequence: CASSDYGQAYEQYF.

CDR3 in DNA: TGTGCCAGCAGCTCCGGGACTAGCGGCGAGACCCAGTACTTC. Its translation: CASSSGTSGETQYF. This chain connects TRBV7-2 to TRBJ2-5; 11 bases line up with TRBD2. J was trimmed by 5 bases and V by 4 bases; bases with no gene match: 3. The CDR3 sequence is 14 residues long. The germline gives CDR1 SGHTA, CDR2 FQGNSA. The whole variable domain, remainder taken from reference TRBV7-2 and TRBJ2-5, is GAGVSQSPSNKVTEKGKDVELRCDPISGHTALYWYRQSLGQGLEFLIYFQGNSAPDKSGLPSDRFSAERTGGSVSTLTIQRTQQEDSAVYLCASSSGTSGETQYFGPGTRLLVL.

This chain links TRBV5-6 with TRBJ2-2; D gene unclear. The germline CDR1 and CDR2 sequences are SGHDT and YYEEEE. This CDR3 is 17 amino acids long. V was trimmed by 1 base and J by 2 bases, leaving 15 bases between them. The CDR3 sequence is CASSLLVDSRNTGELFF. CDR3 coding DNA: TGTGCCAGCAGCTTGCTGGTGGATAGCAGAAACACCGGGGAGCTGTTTTTT.